These T cell receptor beta chains were read from a single sample in a study of blood T cell repertoires in COVID-19. TCRdb's copy holds only in-frame clones and misses some; the assay was immunoSEQ multiplex PCR. The sample includes roughly 150,000 clones, approximately 90% of them seen just once. The sequenced sample was peripheral blood. The receptors originated from a woman aged 55-75 years with active COVID-19. Each CDR3 is given with its conserved first and last residue. A D gene is named only where the DNA matches it firmly. Clone size appears in some rows only: once, few, many, or a class for an expanded clone.

clone size	J gene	V gene	D gene	CDR3 DNA	CDR3 protein
-	TRBJ1-1	TRBV5-5	TRBD1	TGTGCCAGCAGCTTGGGGGGACAGCCCGCGGAAGCTTTCTTT	CASSLGGQPAEAFF
-	TRBJ2-3	TRBV7-2	TRBD2	TGTGCCAGCAGCTTTCCCACTAGCGGGAGTATCACAGATACGCAGTATTTT	CASSFPTSGSITDTQYF
-	TRBJ2-7	TRBV21-1	-	TGTGCCAGCACGACTAGCGGGACATCCTACGAGCAGTACTTC	CASTTSGTSYEQYF
-	TRBJ1-4	TRBV28	-	TGTGCCAGCAACGCCCCCAGGGTGGAAAAACTGTTTTTT	CASNAPRVEKLFF
-	TRBJ1-4	TRBV7-2	-	TGTGCCAGCAGCAGACGGGGTTTTAGGGATGAAAAACTGTTTTTT	CASSRRGFRDEKLFF
-	TRBJ1-1	TRBV24-1	-	TGTGCCACGGCACAGGGTGCGGACACTGAAGCTTTCTTT	CATAQGADTEAFF
-	TRBJ1-2	TRBV5-6	-	TGTGCCAGCAGCTTCCCCGGCAGGGCTGCTAACTATGGCTACACCTTC	CASSFPGRAANYGYTF
-	TRBJ2-7	TRBV6-5	-	TGTGCCAGCGGTCCGGCTAGAGATCTCTACGAGCAGTACTTC	CASGPARDLYEQYF
-	TRBJ2-7	TRBV14	-	TGTGCCAGCAGCCCTTACCTCGGGGTCTACGAGCAGTACTTC	CASSPYLGVYEQYF
many	TRBJ2-7	TRBV3-1/TRBV3-2	TRBD2	TGTGCCAGCAGCCAACGGGCTAGCGGGACTGAGCAGTACTTC	CASSQRASGTEQYF
-	TRBJ2-7	TRBV27	-	TGTGCCAGCAGTTTAAGTTCGGGGGGCGCGGAGGAGCAGTACTTC	CASSLSSGGAEEQYF
-	TRBJ1-1	TRBV9	-	TGTGCCAGCAGCGTATGGGAGGGGACTGAAGCTTTCTTT	CASSVWEGTEAFF
-	TRBJ1-4	TRBV5-1	TRBD1	TGCGCCAGCAGCTTGGGCCGACAGGGGTATGAAAAACTGTTTTTT	CASSLGRQGYEKLFF
-	TRBJ1-1	TRBV7-9	-	TGTGCCAGCAGCCCCCGGGTTACTGAAGCTTTCTTT	CASSPRVTEAFF
-	TRBJ1-1	TRBV14	TRBD1	TGTGCCAGCAGGCGACAGGGGAACACTGAAGCTTTCTTT	CASRRQGNTEAFF
-	TRBJ2-2	TRBV5-4	TRBD1	TGTGCCAGCAGCTTGATGGCAGGGGGCACCGGGGAGCTGTTTTTT	CASSLMAGGTGELFF
-	TRBJ2-1	TRBV3-1/TRBV3-2	TRBD2	TGTGCCAGCAGCCAGCTAGCGGGCTCCTACAATGAGCAGTTCTTC	CASSQLAGSYNEQFF
-	TRBJ2-1	TRBV7-7	TRBD2	TGTGCTAGCAGCTTAGCGTTTAGCGGGAGGCCGAGCGATGAGCAGTTCTTC	CASSLAFSGRPSDEQFF
-	TRBJ1-6	TRBV4-1	-	TGCGCCAGCAGCCAAGATCCTGCGTCACCCCTCCACTTT	CASSQDPASPLHF
-	TRBJ2-7	TRBV6-5	-	TGTGCCAGCAGAGTCGAGACAGGCGAGCAGTACTTC	CASRVETGEQYF
-	TRBJ2-7	TRBV10-2	TRBD2	TGCGCCAGCGGGGTAGCGGGAGGGTACGAGCAGTACTTC	CASGVAGGYEQYF
-	TRBJ1-2	TRBV6-5	-	TGTGCCAGCAGTTACGGGACATTTGACTATGGCTACACCTTC	CASSYGTFDYGYTF
once	TRBJ1-2	TRBV19	-	TGTGCCAGTAGCTCGGACAGCTATAACTATGGCTACACCTTC	CASSSDSYNYGYTF
-	TRBJ1-5	TRBV20-1	TRBD1	TGCAGTGCTAGTCCGACAGGGACAGTCAATCAGCCCCAGCATTTT	CSASPTGTVNQPQHF
-	TRBJ1-5	TRBV18	-	TGTGCCAGCTCACCGGCTGGACAAAATCAGCCCCAGCATTTT	CASSPAGQNQPQHF
-	TRBJ1-3	TRBV10-1	-	TGCGCCAGCAGTGACAGCTCTGGAAACACCATATATTTT	CASSDSSGNTIYF
-	TRBJ1-5	TRBV24-1	-	TGTGCCACCAGTGATTCAACAGGGTCGAGCAATCAGCCCCAGCATTTT	CATSDSTGSSNQPQHF
-	TRBJ1-3	TRBV5-1	-	TGCGCCAGCAGCTTGGCTTCGTCTGGAAACACCATATATTTT	CASSLASSGNTIYF
-	TRBJ2-1	TRBV4-2	TRBD2	TGTGCCAGCAGCCCTGTAGGGACTAGCGGTTCCAATGAGCAGTTCTTC	CASSPVGTSGSNEQFF
-	TRBJ1-1	TRBV19	-	TGTGCCAGTAGGAGCCATGGACAGCTGAACACTGAAGCTTTCTTT	CASRSHGQLNTEAFF
-	TRBJ1-1	TRBV5-1	-	TGCGCCAGCAGCGGCGGAGGAGGGGATGAAGCTTTCTTT	CASSGGGGDEAFF
-	TRBJ2-1	TRBV7-9	-	TGTGCCAGCAGCTTTCCTGGAGTCAATGAGCAGTTCTTC	CASSFPGVNEQFF
-	TRBJ2-6	TRBV5-6	-	TGTGCCAGCAGCTTGCTGGCTCAGGGCTCTGGGGCCAACGTCCTGACTTTC	CASSLLAQGSGANVLTF
-	TRBJ1-1	TRBV4-3	-	TGCGCCAGCAGCCAACAGGGCGGCAGGGAGAACACTGAAGCTTTCTTT	CASSQQGGRENTEAFF
-	TRBJ1-2	TRBV4-3	-	TGCGCCAGCAGCCAAGATACAAGTCAATATGGCTACACCTTC	CASSQDTSQYGYTF
-	TRBJ2-1	TRBV6-2/TRBV6-3	-	TGTGCCAGCAGTACACCACTAGTCCATGAGCAGTTCTTC	CASSTPLVHEQFF
-	TRBJ2-7	TRBV20-1	-	TGCAGTGCTAGTCCGACAGGGAGGACCTACGAGCAGTACTTC	CSASPTGRTYEQYF
once	TRBJ2-7	TRBV6-6	TRBD2	TGTGCCAGCAGTGACTCTCTAGCGGGATGGGCCTACGAGCAGTACTTC	CASSDSLAGWAYEQYF
-	TRBJ2-7	TRBV18	TRBD1	TGTGCCAGCCCCTCCCAGGGGGCTTCCTACGAGCAGTACTTC	CASPSQGASYEQYF
-	TRBJ2-6	TRBV27	-	TGTGCCAGCAGTCGCCTTTCCACAGGGACTGGGGCCAACGTCCTGACTTTC	CASSRLSTGTGANVLTF
-	TRBJ2-6	TRBV9	-	TGTGCCAGCAGCGTAGGAGGGTCTGGGGCCAACGTCCTGACTTTC	CASSVGGSGANVLTF
-	TRBJ1-5	TRBV6-5	-	TGTGCCAGCAGTTACGGAGGGGGGGGAGGCAATCAGCCCCAGCATTTT	CASSYGGGGGNQPQHF
-	TRBJ1-5	TRBV28	-	TGTGCCAGTGGGGACTTCAGCAATCAGCCCCAGCATTTT	CASGDFSNQPQHF
once	TRBJ1-1	TRBV27	-	TGTGCCAGCAGTTTATTTGGGGGCGCGGTCACTGAAGCTTTCTTT	CASSLFGGAVTEAFF
-	TRBJ2-7	TRBV3-1/TRBV3-2	-	TGTGCCAGCAGCCAAGGAGCGGAGCAAAACTACGAGCAGTACTTC	CASSQGAEQNYEQYF
few	TRBJ1-1	TRBV30	-	TGTGCCTGGAGCAGGAACACTGAAGCTTTCTTT	CAWSRNTEAFF
-	TRBJ2-6	TRBV7-3	TRBD2	TGTGCCAGCAGCGTTAGCGGGATGGTCTCTGGGGCCAACGTCCTGACTTTC	CASSVSGMVSGANVLTF
few	TRBJ2-1	TRBV27	TRBD2	TGTGCCAGCAGTTTATCCTTCCTAGCGGGAGTTAGGAATGAGCAGTTCTTC	CASSLSFLAGVRNEQFF
-	TRBJ2-3	TRBV7-9	TRBD2	TGTGCCAGCAGTTTAGCGGGAGGGTCAGATACGCAGTATTTT	CASSLAGGSDTQYF
-	TRBJ2-3	TRBV10-3	TRBD2	TGTGCCATCAGTCGCCTAGCGGGAGTAGCAGATACGCAGTATTTT	CAISRLAGVADTQYF
-	TRBJ2-7	TRBV6-5	TRBD1	TGTGCCAGCAGCCTTGGACAGGGGGACGAGCAGTACTTC	CASSLGQGDEQYF